This is a list of T cell receptor beta chains from one sample in a study of tumor T cells in aggressive B-cell lymphoma. Method: immunoSEQ multiplex PCR; TCRdb's copy keeps in-frame clones and lacks some. The data contain around 1,200 clones, 95% to 98% of them singletons. Sequenced: tumor tissue. These receptors came from an adult with diffuse large B cell lymphoma. The CDR3 runs from the conserved cysteine through the conserved F or W.

v_call cdr3_aa
TRBV20-1 CSAKGREAFF
TRBV19 CASMPRGGLGEKLFF
TRBV6-1 CASRSGQGADSPLHF
TRBV5-1 CASSLGVPSGEYEQYF
TRBV5-6 CASSPGTAYEQYF
TRBV7-9 CASSSPPAGEQFF
TRBV19 CASSSSGGLGMNTQYF
TRBV10-3 CAIGGGPSGQALNTEAFF
TRBV7-2 CASSEDSRWAEAFF
TRBV5-1 CASSLGPSDNEQYF
TRBV12-5 CASGLQGNTEAFF
TRBV4-3 CASSQDVTSGGEQYF
TRBV5-5 CASSFGTFREKLFF